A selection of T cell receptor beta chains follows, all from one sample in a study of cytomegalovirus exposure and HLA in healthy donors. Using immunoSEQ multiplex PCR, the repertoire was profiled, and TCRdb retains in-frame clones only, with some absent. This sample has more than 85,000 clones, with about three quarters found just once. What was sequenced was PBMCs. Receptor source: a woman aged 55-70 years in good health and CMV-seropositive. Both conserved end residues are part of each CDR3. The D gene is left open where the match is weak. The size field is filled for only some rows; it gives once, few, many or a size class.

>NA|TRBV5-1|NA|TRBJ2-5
TGCGCCAGCAGCTTGGTCACAGGAAAGGAGACCCAGTACTTC
CASSLVTGKETQYF
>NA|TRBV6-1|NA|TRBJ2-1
TGTGCCTTAAGAGAGAGCTCCTACAATGAGCAGTTCTTC
CALRESSYNEQFF
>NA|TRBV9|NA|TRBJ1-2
TGTGCCAGCAGCGTATCTCGGCTCGGGACTGACTATGGCTACACCTTC
CASSVSRLGTDYGYTF
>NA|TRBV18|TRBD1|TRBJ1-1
TGTGCCAGCTCACCGGACAGGGGAACGAACACTGAAGCTTTCTTT
CASSPDRGTNTEAFF
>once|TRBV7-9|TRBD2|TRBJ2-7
TGTGCCAGCAGCTCCACCCAACCGGGACTAGCCTCCCTCTCCTACGAGCAGTACTTC
CASSSTQPGLASLSYEQYF
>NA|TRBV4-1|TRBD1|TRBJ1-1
TGCGCCAGCAGTCACTACAGGGGGACCAACACTGAAGCTTTCTTT
CASSHYRGTNTEAFF
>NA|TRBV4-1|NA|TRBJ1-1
TGCGCCAGCAGACAATCTATAGTACAAGACAAAGCCACTGAAGCTTTCTTT
CASRQSIVQDKATEAFF
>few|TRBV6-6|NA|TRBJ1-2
TGTGCCAGCGGCGGCAGGGGCCACTATGGCTACACCTTC
CASGGRGHYGYTF
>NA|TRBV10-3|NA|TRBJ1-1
TGTGCCATCAGTGAGTCGACTCCAGGGACTGAAGCTTTCTTT
CAISESTPGTEAFF
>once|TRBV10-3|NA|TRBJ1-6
TGTGCCATCAGTGAGTCGAGCAGGGGCAGGGGCGGCAATTCACCCCTCCACTTT
CAISESSRGRGGNSPLHF
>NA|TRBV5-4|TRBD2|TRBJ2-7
TGTGCCAGCAGCTTGGGACTAGCGGGCGGCGAGCAGTACTTC
CASSLGLAGGEQYF
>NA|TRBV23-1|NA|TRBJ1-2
TGCGCCAGCAGTCAACGGACAGAATCCTGGGGCTACACCTTC
CASSQRTESWGYTF
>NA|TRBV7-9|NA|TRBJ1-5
TGTTCCAGCAGCGACCCCACAGGCAATCAGCCCCAGCATTTT
CSSSDPTGNQPQHF
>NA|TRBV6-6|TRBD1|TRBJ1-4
TGTGCCAGCAGTTACTCGACAGGGGGCTGGGAAAAACTGTTTTTT
CASSYSTGGWEKLFF
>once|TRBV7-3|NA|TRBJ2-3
TGTGCCAGCAGCAGTACAGGGAGGGTCACAGATACGCAGTATTTT
CASSSTGRVTDTQYF
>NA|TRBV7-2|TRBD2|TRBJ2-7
TGTGCCAGCAGCTTAGCGCTAGCGGGCTACGAGCAGTACTTC
CASSLALAGYEQYF
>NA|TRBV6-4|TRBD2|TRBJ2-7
TGTGCCAGCAGCCAGAATAGCGGGAGGAACTACGAGCAGTACTTC
CASSQNSGRNYEQYF
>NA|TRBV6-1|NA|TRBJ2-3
TGTGCCAGCGCCCTAGGTGAAAAGCATACGCAGTATTTT
CASALGEKHTQYF
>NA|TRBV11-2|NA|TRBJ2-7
TGTGCCAGCAGCTTAGCGGGAGTAGGTCACGAGCAGTACTTC
CASSLAGVGHEQYF
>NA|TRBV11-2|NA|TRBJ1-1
TGTGCCAGCAGCCCTGGGGGCCGGGACATGGGATCGGCTTTCTTT
CASSPGGRDMGSAFF
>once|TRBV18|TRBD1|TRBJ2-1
TGTGCCAGCGCGACAGGGTCGGACAATGAGCAGTTCTTC
CASATGSDNEQFF
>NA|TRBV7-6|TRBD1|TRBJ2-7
TGTGCCAGCAGCTACGACAGGGTCTACGAGCAGTACTTC
CASSYDRVYEQYF
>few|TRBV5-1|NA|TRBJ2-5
TGCGCCAGCAGAGGCGGCGGGGAGACCCAGTACTTC
CASRGGGETQYF
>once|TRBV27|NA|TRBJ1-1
TGTGCCAGCAGTTTTGGAACCGGGGGGGCTGAAGCTTTCTTT
CASSFGTGGAEAFF
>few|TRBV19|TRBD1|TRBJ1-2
TGTGCCAGTAGTACGGGCAGGGGGGACAACTATGGCTACACCTTC
CASSTGRGDNYGYTF
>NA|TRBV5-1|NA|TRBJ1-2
TGCGCCAGCAGCTTTGTCGGGGGGCAGTGGGGCTACACCTTC
CASSFVGGQWGYTF
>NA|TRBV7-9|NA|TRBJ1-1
TGTGCCAGCTGGCGGCAGGGAAGGACGAACACTGAAGCTTTCTTT
CASWRQGRTNTEAFF
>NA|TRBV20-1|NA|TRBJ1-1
TGCAGTGCTAGACGGGATGAAGCTTTCTTT
CSARRDEAFF
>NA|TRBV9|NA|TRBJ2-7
TGTGCCAGCAGCCCCAATCTCAGCTCCTACGAGCAGTACTTC
CASSPNLSSYEQYF
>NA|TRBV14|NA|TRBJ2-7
TGTGCCAGCAGCCAGACAGGGTGGGGGGAAACTTACGAGCAGTACTTC
CASSQTGWGETYEQYF
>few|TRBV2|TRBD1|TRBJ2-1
TGTGCCAGCAGTCTACGACAACCGGGACAGGGGGCGGAATATGAGCAGTTCTTC
CASSLRQPGQGAEYEQFF